The rows below give T cell receptor beta chains drawn from one sample of a study of blood T cells in healthy people across ages. TCRdb independently ran MiXCR on the 5' RACE reads; one entry per CDR3 protein. This sample has 660,000 or so distinct CDR3 sequences, with 58% found just once. Sample: blood. These TCRs come from a man aged 55 to 69 in good health. Each CDR3 is given with its conserved first and last residue. Each record gives: D gene, clone size, J gene, V gene, CDR3 protein, CDR3 DNA. The D gene is left open where the match is weak. Not every row has a clone size; where given, it reads once, few, many or a size class.

>NA|NA|TRBJ2-1|TRBV20-1
CSAPGGRAYNEQFF
TGCAGTGCTCCTGGGGGGCGCGCCTACAATGAGCAGTTCTTC
>TRBD2|NA|TRBJ2-1|TRBV7-2
CASSLVAGDNNEQFF
TGTGCCAGCAGCTTAGTCGCGGGGGATAACAATGAGCAGTTCTTC
>NA|NA|TRBJ2-7|TRBV29-1
CSVAQGAYEQYF
TGCAGCGTTGCGCAAGGAGCCTACGAGCAGTACTTC
>TRBD2|NA|TRBJ2-5|TRBV4-1
CASSQDIAGGIWETQYF
TGCGCCAGCAGCCAAGATATAGCGGGGGGCATTTGGGAGACCCAGTACTTC
>NA|few|TRBJ2-5|TRBV9
CASSKVVAGETQYF
TGTGCCAGCAGCAAAGTGGTAGCCGGGGAGACCCAGTACTTC
>NA|NA|TRBJ2-1|TRBV2
CASSAIDGEQFF
TGTGCCAGCAGTGCGATAGACGGTGAGCAGTTCTTC
>NA|once|TRBJ2-5|TRBV10-3
CAISDGDRETQYF
TGTGCCATCAGTGATGGGGATAGAGAGACCCAGTACTTC
>NA|NA|TRBJ2-7|TRBV10-1
CASSEWAGSSYEQYF
TGCGCCAGCAGTGAATGGGCAGGGAGCTCCTACGAGCAGTACTTC
>NA|NA|TRBJ2-3|TRBV12-3/TRBV12-4
CASKWTRVRSDVQYF
TGTGCCAGCAAATGGACAAGGGTGAGATCAGATGTGCAGTATTTT
>NA|few|TRBJ1-2|TRBV15
CATSRDGWQGSVNYGYTF
TGTGCCACCAGCAGAGATGGATGGCAGGGGTCCGTTAACTATGGCTACACCTTC
>NA|NA|TRBJ2-7|TRBV28
CASNPGGTGTYEQYF
TGTGCCAGCAACCCGGGGGGGACAGGGACCTACGAGCAGTACTTC
>NA|few|TRBJ2-5|TRBV12-3/TRBV12-4
CASSFGRQGQTQYF
TGTGCCAGCAGTTTTGGGAGGCAGGGCCAGACCCAGTACTTC
>NA|few|TRBJ2-7|TRBV12-3/TRBV12-4
CASRLESYEQYF
TGTGCCAGCCGCCTGGAGTCCTACGAGCAGTACTTC
>NA|NA|TRBJ1-2|TRBV6-6
CASRGTSYSYTF
TGTGCCAGCAGGGGGACCAGCTATAGCTACACCTTC
>TRBD1|NA|TRBJ2-5|TRBV7-7
CASSLARTGGQETQYF
TGTGCCAGCAGCTTAGCGCGGACAGGGGGCCAAGAGACCCAGTACTTC
>NA|NA|TRBJ2-3|TRBV6-6
CASSFPMGGTQYF
TGTGCCAGCAGTTTCCCAATGGGGGGTACGCAGTATTTT
>NA|NA|TRBJ1-1|TRBV20-1
CSANYPNTEAFF
TGCAGTGCTAACTACCCGAACACTGAAGCTTTCTTT
>NA|few|TRBJ1-4|TRBV20-1
CSAREDSTNEKLFF
TGCAGTGCTAGAGAGGATTCAACTAATGAAAAACTGTTTTTT
>TRBD2|NA|TRBJ2-5|TRBV6-2/TRBV6-3
CASSLTSVRETQYF
TGTGCCAGCAGTTTGACTAGCGTACGGGAGACCCAGTACTTC
>NA|NA|TRBJ1-1|TRBV29-1
CSVEEGGLNTEAFF
TGCAGCGTTGAAGAGGGCGGCTTGAACACTGAAGCTTTCTTT
>TRBD1|NA|TRBJ2-6|TRBV4-1
CASSHSGGQGISGANVLTF
TGCGCCAGCAGCCACTCCGGAGGACAGGGTATATCTGGGGCCAACGTCCTGACTTTC
>TRBD2|many|TRBJ2-1|TRBV20-1
CSAQTSGGSYNEQFF
TGCAGTGCCCAGACTAGCGGGGGCTCCTACAATGAGCAGTTCTTC
>NA|NA|TRBJ2-5|TRBV20-1
CSARAGGSETQYF
TGCAGTGCTAGAGCTGGGGGATCAGAGACCCAGTACTTC
>NA|NA|TRBJ2-7|TRBV28
CASGPGFSYEQYF
TGTGCCAGCGGTCCGGGGTTTTCCTACGAGCAGTACTTC
>TRBD2|once|TRBJ2-5|TRBV3-1
CASSTASGGAGDEQYF
TGTGCCAGCAGCACCGCCAGCGGGGGGGCCGGGGATGAGCAGTACTTC
>NA|NA|TRBJ2-7|TRBV18
CASSPGETSSYEQYF
TGTGCCAGCTCACCCGGGGAAACCTCCTCCTACGAGCAGTACTTC
>TRBD2|NA|TRBJ2-3|TRBV12-3/TRBV12-4
CASSFLAGARRWGQGTQYF
TGTGCCAGCAGTTTTCTAGCGGGGGCCCGCCGTTGGGGTCAGGGTACGCAGTATTTT
>NA|NA|TRBJ2-7|TRBV5-1
CASSPGQPSYEQYF
TGCGCCAGCAGCCCGGGGCAGCCCTCCTACGAGCAGTACTTC
>TRBD1|NA|TRBJ2-3|TRBV7-9
CASSTTGQDTQYF
TGTGCCAGCAGCACGACAGGGCAAGATACGCAGTATTTT
>NA|NA|TRBJ1-5|TRBV6-2/TRBV6-3
CASSYSGFNQPQHF
TGTGCCAGCAGTTATTCAGGGTTTAATCAGCCCCAGCATTTT
>TRBD1|NA|TRBJ2-3|TRBV5-1
CASSLGTGPKGTDTQYF
TGCGCCAGCAGCTTGGGGACAGGTCCGAAGGGGACAGATACGCAGTATTTT
>TRBD1|NA|TRBJ2-1|TRBV9
CASSGPRTGDHEQFF
TGTGCCAGCAGCGGCCCAAGGACAGGTGACCATGAGCAGTTCTTC
>TRBD1|NA|TRBJ2-1|TRBV7-7
CASSLRTGLNYEQFF
TGTGCCAGCAGCCTTCGGACAGGGCTTAACTATGAGCAGTTCTTC
>NA|NA|TRBJ2-3|TRBV29-1
CSVDLQADTQYF
TGCAGCGTTGACCTCCAGGCAGATACGCAGTATTTT
>TRBD1|NA|TRBJ2-7|TRBV5-1
CASSVGQVGYEQYF
TGCGCCAGCAGCGTAGGACAGGTTGGGTACGAGCAGTACTTC
>TRBD2|NA|TRBJ2-3|TRBV6-1
CASSPLGGGPDTQYF
TGTGCCAGCAGTCCCCTGGGGGGGGGACCAGATACGCAGTATTTT
>NA|once|TRBJ1-2|TRBV20-1
CSARDSGGSYGYTF
TGCAGTGCTAGAGATTCGGGGGGGTCCTATGGCTACACCTTC
>TRBD1|NA|TRBJ1-4|TRBV7-9
CASSPSFPGTEEKLFF
TGTGCCAGCAGCCCCTCGTTCCCGGGGACAGAAGAAAAACTGTTTTTT
>TRBD2|NA|TRBJ2-3|TRBV20-1
CSALSREGDRTDTQYF
TGCAGTGCCCTCTCGCGGGAGGGAGATCGCACAGATACGCAGTATTTT
>TRBD2|NA|TRBJ2-1|TRBV10-3
CAISEVLAGNYNEQFF
TGTGCCATCAGTGAAGTCCTAGCGGGGAATTACAATGAGCAGTTCTTC
>NA|few|TRBJ2-5|TRBV29-1
CSVEDVAQETQYF
TGCAGCGTTGAAGATGTAGCTCAAGAGACCCAGTACTTC
>TRBD2|NA|TRBJ2-7|TRBV12-3/TRBV12-4
CASSLLYRLAGGVPYEQYF
TGTGCCAGCAGTTTGTTATATCGACTAGCGGGGGGGGTCCCCTACGAGCAGTACTTC
>NA|NA|TRBJ2-7|TRBV2
CASSPAGAGQTQYF
TGTGCCAGCAGTCCTGCGGGGGCCGGTCAAACCCAGTACTTC
>TRBD2|NA|TRBJ2-3|TRBV12-3/TRBV12-4
CASSRRTSGGTDTQYF
TGTGCCAGCAGTCGCAGGACTAGCGGTGGCACAGATACGCAGTATTTT
>TRBD1|NA|TRBJ2-7|TRBV28
CASSGGQGSSYEQYF
TGTGCCAGCAGTGGAGGACAGGGGAGCTCCTACGAGCAGTACTTC
>NA|NA|TRBJ2-6|TRBV7-9
CASSQEEWASGANVLTF
TGTGCCAGCAGCCAGGAAGAGTGGGCGTCTGGGGCCAACGTCCTGACTTTC
>TRBD2|NA|TRBJ2-2|TRBV3-1
CASSFFTSGGVNTGELFF
TGTGCCAGCAGTTTCTTCACTAGCGGGGGAGTTAACACCGGGGAGCTGTTTTTT
>TRBD2|NA|TRBJ2-1|TRBV4-2
CASSQDAGVPSYNEQFF
TGTGCCAGCAGCCAAGACGCGGGAGTACCCTCCTACAATGAGCAGTTCTTC
>NA|many|TRBJ2-3|TRBV29-1
CSVEGGTDTQYF
TGCAGCGTTGAAGGGGGCACAGATACGCAGTATTTT
>TRBD1|few|TRBJ2-5|TRBV12-3/TRBV12-4
CASRSTGVETQYF
TGTGCCAGCAGATCGACAGGGGTGGAGACCCAGTACTTC